What follows is one T cell receptor beta chain and its context. Per the original methods: The assay estimated nucleated cells by amplifying reference gene primers. Method: immunoSEQ multiplex PCR; TCRdb's copy keeps in-frame clones and lacks some. V, J and clone size were drawn from that table, and D and trimming were deduced from the DNA. The sample holds about 140,000 clones; around 80% are singletons and the top ten take over 7.5%. These data come from a study of blood T cell repertoires in COVID-19. Study summary: COVID-19 samples, acute and convalescent, were from the United States, Italy and Spain. PBMCs, B-cell-depleted T cells, or T cells provided the cDNA or gDNA that made up the material.

Germline CDR1 is LNHNV and CDR2 is YYDKDF (reference sequence). The CDR3 is 15 amino acids. V was clipped by 3 bases and J by 4 bases; unmatched bases: 5. The sample comprised peripheral blood. The clonotype originates from an elderly woman in a cohort sampled during active or convalescent COVID-19. The chain has TRBV15 and TRBJ1-2; TRBD1 aligns across 10 bases. CDR3 sequence reads: CATSSGTGEGYGYTF. The CDR3 DNA follows: TGTGCCACCAGCAGCGGGACAGGGGAAGGCTATGGCTACACCTTC.